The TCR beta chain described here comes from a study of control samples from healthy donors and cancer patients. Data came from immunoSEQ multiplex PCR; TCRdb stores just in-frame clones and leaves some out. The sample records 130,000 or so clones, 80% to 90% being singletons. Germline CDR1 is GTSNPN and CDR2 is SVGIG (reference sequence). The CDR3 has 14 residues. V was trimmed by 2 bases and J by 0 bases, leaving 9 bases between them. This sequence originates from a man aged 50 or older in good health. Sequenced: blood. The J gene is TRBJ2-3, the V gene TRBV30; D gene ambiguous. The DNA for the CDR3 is TGTGCCTGGAGTAATGGGCGGAGCACAGATACGCAGTATTTT. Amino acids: CAWSNGRSTDTQYF.